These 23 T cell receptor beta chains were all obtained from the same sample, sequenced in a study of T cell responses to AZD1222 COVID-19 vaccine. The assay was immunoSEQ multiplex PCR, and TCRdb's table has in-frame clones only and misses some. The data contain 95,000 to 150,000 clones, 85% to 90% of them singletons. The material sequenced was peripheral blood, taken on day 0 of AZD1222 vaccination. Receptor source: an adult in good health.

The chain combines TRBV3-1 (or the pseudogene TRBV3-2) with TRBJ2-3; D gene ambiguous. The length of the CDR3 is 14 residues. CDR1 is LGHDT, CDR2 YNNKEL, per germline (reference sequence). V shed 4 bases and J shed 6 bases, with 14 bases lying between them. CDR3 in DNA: TGTGCCAGCAGCCCCTCAGCTGGCCGGGATACGCAGTATTTT. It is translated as CASSPSAGRDTQYF.

The chain's CDR3 is CASSLRQGLGYGYTF. Written as DNA, the CDR3 is TGTGCCAGCAGTCTACGACAGGGGTTAGGCTATGGCTACACCTTC. The J gene is TRBJ1-2, the V gene TRBV6-5, with 8 nucleotides matching TRBD1. CDR1 and CDR2 (germline): MNHEY, SVGAGI. V was clipped by 5 bases and J by 4 bases; unmatched bases: 9. The CDR3 runs 15 residues.

CDR3 loop: CASRHIQGANTEAFF. The CDR3 DNA sequence: TGTGCCAGCAGGCATATACAGGGGGCGAACACTGAAGCTTTCTTT. This chain joins TRBV11-2 and TRBJ1-1, with TRBD1 matching 9 bases. The germline CDR1 and CDR2 sequences are SGHAT and FQNNGV. The CDR3 is made up of 15 amino acids. Germline trimming cut 6 bases from V and 1 base from J; bases unmatched to any gene: 6.

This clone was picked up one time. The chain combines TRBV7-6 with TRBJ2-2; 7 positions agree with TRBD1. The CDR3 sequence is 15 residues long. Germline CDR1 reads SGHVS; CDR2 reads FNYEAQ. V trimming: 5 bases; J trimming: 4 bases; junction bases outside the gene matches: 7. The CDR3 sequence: CASSASGGVTGELFF. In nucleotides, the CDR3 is TGTGCCAGCAGCGCCTCAGGGGGAGTCACCGGGGAGCTGTTTTTT.

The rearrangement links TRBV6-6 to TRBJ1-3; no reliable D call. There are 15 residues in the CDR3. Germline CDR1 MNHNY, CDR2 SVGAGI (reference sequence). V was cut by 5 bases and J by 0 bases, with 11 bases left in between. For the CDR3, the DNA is TGTGCCAGCAGTCCCCCGTCGGGCTCTGGAAACACCATATATTTT. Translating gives CASSPPSGSGNTIYF.

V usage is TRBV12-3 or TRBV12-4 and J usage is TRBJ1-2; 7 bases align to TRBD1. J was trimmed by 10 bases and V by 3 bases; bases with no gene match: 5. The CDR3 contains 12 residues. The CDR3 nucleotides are TGTGCCAGCAGTTTGAACAGGGGTATCTACACCTTC. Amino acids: CASSLNRGIYTF.

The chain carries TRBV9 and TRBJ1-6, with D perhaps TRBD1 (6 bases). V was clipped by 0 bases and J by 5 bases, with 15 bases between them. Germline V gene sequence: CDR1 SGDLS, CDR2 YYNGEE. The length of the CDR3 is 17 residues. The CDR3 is CASSVGGPTGNNSPLHF. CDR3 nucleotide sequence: TGTGCCAGCAGCGTAGGAGGACCCACAGGGAATAATTCACCCCTCCACTTT.

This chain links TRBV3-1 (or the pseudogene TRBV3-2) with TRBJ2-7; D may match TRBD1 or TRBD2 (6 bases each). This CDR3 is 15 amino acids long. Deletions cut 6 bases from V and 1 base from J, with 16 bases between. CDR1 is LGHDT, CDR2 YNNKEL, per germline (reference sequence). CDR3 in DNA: TGTGCCAGCAGGGGGGGCCAGGGTGGATCCTACGAGCAGTACTTC. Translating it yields CASRGGQGGSYEQYF.

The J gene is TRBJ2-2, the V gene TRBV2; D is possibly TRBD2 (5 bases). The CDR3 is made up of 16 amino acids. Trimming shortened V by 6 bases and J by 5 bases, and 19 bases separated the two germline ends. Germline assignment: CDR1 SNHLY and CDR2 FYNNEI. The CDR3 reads CASRAEQYEGTGELFF. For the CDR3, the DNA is TGTGCCAGCAGAGCCGAACAGTATGAGGGAACCGGGGAGCTGTTTTTT.

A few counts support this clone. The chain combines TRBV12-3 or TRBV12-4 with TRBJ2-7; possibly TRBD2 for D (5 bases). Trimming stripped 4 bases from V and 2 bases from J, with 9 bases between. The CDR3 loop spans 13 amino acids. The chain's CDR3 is CASSSGVPYEQYF. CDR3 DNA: TGTGCCAGCAGTTCCGGGGTTCCCTACGAGCAGTACTTC.

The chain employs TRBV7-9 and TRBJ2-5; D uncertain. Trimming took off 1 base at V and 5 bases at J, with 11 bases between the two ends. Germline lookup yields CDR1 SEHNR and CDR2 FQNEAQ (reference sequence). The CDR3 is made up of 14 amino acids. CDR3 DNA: TGTGCCAGCAGCTTAGTAGGGATGGGCGAGACCCAGTACTTC. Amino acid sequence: CASSLVGMGETQYF.

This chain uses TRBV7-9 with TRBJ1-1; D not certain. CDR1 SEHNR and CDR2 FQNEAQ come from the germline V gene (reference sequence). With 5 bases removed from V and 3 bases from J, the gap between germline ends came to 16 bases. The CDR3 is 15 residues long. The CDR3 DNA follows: TGTGCCAGCAGCGTTGAGGGCGGCGGGGACACTGAAGCTTTCTTT. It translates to CASSVEGGGDTEAFF.

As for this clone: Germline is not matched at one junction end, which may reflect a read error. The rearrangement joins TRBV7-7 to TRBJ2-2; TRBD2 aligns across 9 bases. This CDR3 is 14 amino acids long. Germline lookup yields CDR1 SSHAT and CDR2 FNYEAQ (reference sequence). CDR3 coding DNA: TGTGCTAGCAGCTTAGCGGGAGACGCCGGGGAGCTGTTTTTT. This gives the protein CASSLAGDAGELFF.

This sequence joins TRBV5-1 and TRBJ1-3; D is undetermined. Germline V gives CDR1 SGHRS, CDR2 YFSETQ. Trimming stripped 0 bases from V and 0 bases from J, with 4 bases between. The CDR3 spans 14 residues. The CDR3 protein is CASSLDPSGNTIYF. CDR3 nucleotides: TGCGCCAGCAGCTTGGACCCCTCTGGAAACACCATATATTTT. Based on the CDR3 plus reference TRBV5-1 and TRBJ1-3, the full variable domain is KAGVTQTPRYLIKTRGQQVTLSCSPISGHRSVSWYQQTPGQGLQFLFEYFSETQRNKGNFPGRFSGRQFSNSRSEMNVSTLELGDSALYLCASSLDPSGNTIYFGEGSWLTVV.

CDR3 amino acids: CASSRAGTGGHEQYF. The CDR3 DNA is TGTGCCAGCAGCCGAGCGGGGACAGGGGGCCACGAGCAGTACTTC. The V and J genes are TRBV3-1 (or the pseudogene TRBV3-2) and TRBJ2-7, with 12 bases lining up with TRBD1. Germline CDR1 LGHDT, CDR2 YNNKEL (reference sequence). Trimming cost V 4 bases and J 5 bases; bases outside gene matches: 6. This CDR3 region has 15 residues.

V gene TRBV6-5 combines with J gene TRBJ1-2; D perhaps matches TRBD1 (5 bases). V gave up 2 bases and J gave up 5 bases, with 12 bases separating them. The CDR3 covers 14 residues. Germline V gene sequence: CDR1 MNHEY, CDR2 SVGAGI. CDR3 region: CASSYRAGLYGYTF. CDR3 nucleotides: TGTGCCAGCAGTTACCGGGCAGGGTTGTATGGCTACACCTTC.

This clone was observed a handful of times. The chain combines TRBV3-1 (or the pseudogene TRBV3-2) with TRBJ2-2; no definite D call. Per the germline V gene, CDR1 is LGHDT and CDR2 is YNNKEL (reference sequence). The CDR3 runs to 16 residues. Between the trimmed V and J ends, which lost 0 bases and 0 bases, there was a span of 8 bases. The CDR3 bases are TGTGCCAGCAGCCAAGAACTAAGGACGAACACCGGGGAGCTGTTTTTT. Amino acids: CASSQELRTNTGELFF.

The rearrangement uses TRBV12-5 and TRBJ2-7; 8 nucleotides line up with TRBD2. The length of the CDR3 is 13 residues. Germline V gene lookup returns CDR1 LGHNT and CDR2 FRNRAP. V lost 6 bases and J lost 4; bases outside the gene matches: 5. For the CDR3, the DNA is TGTGCTAGTGGCGGGGGGGGCGAGTACGAGCAGTACTTC. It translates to CASGGGGEYEQYF. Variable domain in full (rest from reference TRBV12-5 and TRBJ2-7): DARVTQTPRHKVTEMGQEVTMRCQPILGHNTVFWYRQTMMQGLELLAYFRNRAPLDDSGMPKDRFSAEMPDATLATLKIQPSEPRDSAVYFCASGGGGEYEQYFGPGTRLTVT.

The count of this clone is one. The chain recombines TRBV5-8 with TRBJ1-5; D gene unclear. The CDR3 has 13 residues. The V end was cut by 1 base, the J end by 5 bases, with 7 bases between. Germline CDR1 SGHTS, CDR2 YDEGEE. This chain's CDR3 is CASSLLGDQPQHF. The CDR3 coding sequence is TGTGCCAGCAGCTTGCTTGGGGATCAGCCCCAGCATTTT.

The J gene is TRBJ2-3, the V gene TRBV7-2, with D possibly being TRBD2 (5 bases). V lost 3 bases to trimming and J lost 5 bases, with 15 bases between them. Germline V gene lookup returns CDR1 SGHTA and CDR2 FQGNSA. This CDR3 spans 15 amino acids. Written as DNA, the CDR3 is TGTGCCAGCAGCTTGAGCGGACGGTCCCTAGATACGCAGTATTTT. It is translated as CASSLSGRSLDTQYF.

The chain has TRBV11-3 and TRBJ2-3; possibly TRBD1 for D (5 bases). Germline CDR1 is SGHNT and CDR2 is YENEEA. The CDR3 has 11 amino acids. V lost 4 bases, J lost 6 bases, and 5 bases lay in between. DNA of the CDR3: TGTGCCAGCAGCTCAGGGGATACGCAGTATTTT. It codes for CASSSGDTQYF.

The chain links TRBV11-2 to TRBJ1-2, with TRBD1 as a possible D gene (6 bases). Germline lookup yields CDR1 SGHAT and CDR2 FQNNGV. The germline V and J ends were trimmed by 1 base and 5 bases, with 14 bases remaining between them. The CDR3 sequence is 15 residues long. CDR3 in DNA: TGTGCCAGCAGCTTAGCACTCGGGGGCGGGTATGGCTACACCTTC. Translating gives CASSLALGGGYGYTF. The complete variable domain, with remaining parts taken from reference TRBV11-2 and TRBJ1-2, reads EAGVAQSPRYKIIEKRQSVAFWCNPISGHATLYWYQQILGQGPKLLIQFQNNGVVDDSQLPKDRFSAERLKGVDSTLKIQPAKLEDSAVYLCASSLALGGGYGYTFGSGTRLTVV.

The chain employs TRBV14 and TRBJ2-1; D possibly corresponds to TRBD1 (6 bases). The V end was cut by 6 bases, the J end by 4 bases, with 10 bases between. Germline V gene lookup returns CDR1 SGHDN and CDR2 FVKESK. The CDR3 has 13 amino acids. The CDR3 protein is CASSPGQYNEQFF. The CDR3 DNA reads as TGTGCCAGCAGTCCAGGACAGTACAATGAGCAGTTCTTC.